This entry lists 24 T cell receptor beta chains sequenced from one sample in a study of CD8+CD57+ T cells in acquired aplastic anemia. TCR beta VDJ combinations and CDR3 sequences were profiled from genomic DNA. TCRdb analysed the reads with MiXCR anew, one entry per CDR3 protein. The sample lists 400,000 to 450,000 distinct CDR3 sequences, around 72% occurring once. The sample consisted of sorted CD4+, CD8+, or CD8+CD57+ T cells (not recorded which) from PBMCs. The source of these receptors is a human donor in good health, serving as a control.

This clonotype was seen a single time. The V call is TRBV4-1, the J call TRBJ1-1, with D unclear. Trimming took off 3 bases at V and 10 bases at J, with 12 bases between the two ends. This CDR3 spans 12 amino acids. The germline CDR1 and CDR2 sequences are MGHRA and YSYEKL. The CDR3 bases are TGCGCCAGCAGCCAGTCGGGAAACAGAGCTTTCTTT. Translating it yields CASSQSGNRAFF.

This clonotype was counted a few times. This may arise from a read error, as a much more abundant clone is one base away. This rearrangement joins TRBV6-1 to TRBJ1-2; D is uncertain. Germline V gives CDR1 MNHNS, CDR2 SASEGT. The CDR3 is 11 residues long. V dropped 11 bases and J dropped 3 bases, with 10 bases sitting between them. CDR3 in DNA: TGTGCCGTAGGGAGGGACTATGGCTACACCTTC. It encodes CAVGRDYGYTF.

V is TRBV12-3 or TRBV12-4 and J is TRBJ1-6; 8 nucleotides agree with TRBD1. The ends lost 6 bases at V and 7 bases at J; junction bases unmatched: 14. This CDR3 contains 17 residues. CDR3: CASRGLGQGGRNSPLHF. The CDR3, as DNA: TGTGCCAGCAGGGGCCTCGGACAGGGCGGTAGAAATTCACCCCTCCACTTT.

V gene TRBV24-1 combines with J gene TRBJ2-5; 13 nucleotides match TRBD2. V lost 0 bases to trimming and J lost 8 bases; unmatched junction nucleotides: 5. Germline loops: CDR1 KGHDR, CDR2 SFDVKD. The CDR3 totals 16 residues. CDR3: CATSDLGTSGDDTQYF. In nucleotides, the CDR3 is TGTGCCACCAGTGATTTGGGGACTAGCGGGGATGATACCCAGTACTTC.

This chain connects TRBV20-1 to TRBJ1-1, with unresolved D. Germline-derived CDR1 and CDR2 are DFQATT and SNEGSKA (reference sequence). This CDR3 comprises 18 residues. V shed 4 bases and J shed 0 bases, with 24 bases lying between them. CDR3 sequence (DNA): TGCAGTGCTATCACAACGAACACTGAAGATCTCATGAACACTGAAGCTTTCTTT. The encoded protein is CSAITTNTEDLMNTEAFF.

This clonotype occurred a few times. The junction shows a germline mismatch at one end, possibly a read error. V gene TRBV12-3 or TRBV12-4 combines with J gene TRBJ2-1, with D perhaps assigned TRBD1 or TRBD2 (5 bases each). CDR3 length equals 13 residues. CDR3 amino acids: CAGSLGATNEQFF. CDR3 in DNA: TGTGCCGGCAGCCTCGGGGCAACTAATGAGCAGTTCTTC.

This clonotype was found once. The CDR3 DNA reads as TGTGCCAGCAGCCCAGAGGCAGGTTACGAGCAGTACTTC. Translation gives CASSPEAGYEQYF. V and J are TRBV7-3 and TRBJ2-7; D is unclear. CDR1 SGHTA and CDR2 FQGTGA come from the germline V gene. V was cut by 5 bases and J by 4 bases, with 12 bases left in between. The CDR3 covers 13 residues.

The genes are TRBV20-1 and TRBJ2-1, with 12 bases fitting TRBD2. V shed 0 bases and J 7 bases; nucleotides not matched to a gene: 13. The length of the CDR3 is 18 residues. Germline V lookup: CDR1 DFQATT, CDR2 SNEGSKA (reference sequence). The CDR3 DNA sequence: TGCAGTGCTAGAGATCGGCCCTCTAGCGGGGGGGCCGTGAATGAGCAGTTCTTC. It specifies CSARDRPSSGGAVNEQFF.

The gene calls are TRBV25-1 and TRBJ2-5; D unclear. Trimming shortened V by 6 bases and J by 2 bases, and 13 bases separated the two germline ends. Germline assignment: CDR1 MGHDK and CDR2 SYGVNS. This CDR3 is 14 amino acids long. The CDR3 reads CASSPPGSQETQYF. CDR3 DNA: TGTGCCAGCAGCCCTCCCGGTTCTCAAGAGACCCAGTACTTC.

The chain joins TRBV14 to TRBJ2-2; D unresolved. CDR1 is SGHDN, CDR2 FVKESK, per germline. Trimming cost V 4 bases and J 4 bases, with 13 bases left between them. The CDR3 length is 15 residues. CDR3 amino acids: CASSPRKGITGELFF. The CDR3 DNA is TGTGCCAGCAGCCCCAGAAAGGGCATCACCGGGGAGCTGTTTTTT. Complete variable domain (other parts from reference TRBV14 and TRBJ2-2): EAGVTQFPSHSVIEKGQTVTLRCDPISGHDNLYWYRRVMGKEIKFLLHFVKESKQDESGMPNNRFLAERTGGTYSTLKVQPAELEDSGVYFCASSPRKGITGELFFGEGSRLTVL.

Points on this clonotype: One junction end disagrees with the germline gene, perhaps due to a read error. This rearrangement joins TRBV7-9 to TRBJ1-2; 7 bases align to TRBD1. This CDR3 contains 14 residues. Germline V lookup: CDR1 SEHNR, CDR2 FQNEAQ (reference sequence). The CDR3 sequence is CASSQDPDRVEDIF. The CDR3, as DNA: TGTGCCAGCAGCCAAGATCCTGACAGGGTTGAAGACATCTTC.

This sequence joins TRBV5-4 and TRBJ1-2, with D possibly TRBD1 on 5 matching bases. This CDR3 contains 15 residues. The ends were cut back, 4 bases at V and 2 bases at J, with 15 bases in the middle. Germline CDR1 reads SGHNT; CDR2 reads YYREEE (reference sequence). This CDR3 is CASSSQGVGNYGYTF. In DNA form, the CDR3 reads TGTGCCAGCAGCAGCCAGGGTGTCGGCAACTATGGCTACACCTTC.

CDR3 protein: CASSPPHLGETQYF. DNA for the CDR3: TGTGCCAGCAGCCCACCCCATTTGGGGGAGACCCAGTACTTC. V and J are TRBV7-8 and TRBJ2-5; the D is unclear. This CDR3 spans 14 amino acids. Trimming took off 5 bases at V and 5 bases at J, with 15 bases between the two ends. Germline V lookup: CDR1 SGHVS, CDR2 FQNEAQ.

This clonotype showed up just once. The chain joins TRBV7-9 to TRBJ2-1, with TRBD1 identical over 9 bases. Trimming removed 7 bases from V and 7 bases from J; junction bases left unmatched: 8. This CDR3 comprises 14 residues. Per germline, CDR1 SEHNR and CDR2 FQNEAQ (reference sequence). CDR3: CASTRGDRVNEQFF. CDR3 nucleotides: TGTGCCAGCACCAGGGGGGACAGGGTAAATGAGCAGTTCTTC.

The rearrangement joins TRBV20-1 to TRBJ2-3, with 8 positions matching TRBD1. CDR1 and CDR2 from the germline V gene are DFQATT and SNEGSKA (reference sequence). The CDR3 runs to 14 residues. V lost 6 bases to trimming and J lost 11 bases; unmatched junction nucleotides: 16. The CDR3 bases are TGCAGTGCGGGGCCCGGGACAGGTTACAATGAGCAGTATTTT. This sequence encodes CSAGPGTGYNEQYF.

The genes are TRBV15 and TRBJ1-2; the match to TRBD1 covers 11 bases. V shed 0 bases and J 7 bases; nucleotides not matched to a gene: 4. Germline CDR1 reads LNHNV; CDR2 reads YYDKDF (reference sequence). This CDR3 contains 15 residues. DNA of the CDR3: TGTGCCACCAGCAGAGACAGGGACAGGGGGGGTGGCTACACCTTC. Translating gives CATSRDRDRGGGYTF.

To note about this clonotype: At one boundary the junction diverges from the germline segment, which might be a read error. The CDR3 region has the DNA TGTGTCCTCAGCGAGGGGGCCGACGAGCAGTACTTC. This sequence encodes CVLSEGADEQYF. This chain connects TRBV10-2 to TRBJ2-7; 7 bases are shared with TRBD1. Germline values: CDR1 WSHSY, CDR2 SAAADI. The CDR3 sequence is 12 residues long.

In its sample, this clonotype was seen many times. V usage is TRBV20-1 and J usage is TRBJ1-5, with 8 bases aligning to TRBD1. Germline CDR1 and CDR2: DFQATT and SNEGSKA (reference sequence). The CDR3 loop spans 12 amino acids. V dropped 3 bases and J dropped 7; count of bases not matched to a gene: 2. DNA of the CDR3: TGCAGTGCTAGTGCAGGGGGCCAGCCCCAGCATTTT. This sequence encodes CSASAGGQPQHF.

This clonotype has only a few counts. One end of the junction varies from germline; a read error may be responsible. The rearrangement joins TRBV19 to TRBJ2-3; no clear D gene. The germline CDR1 and CDR2 sequences are LNHDA and SQIVND (reference sequence). The CDR3 is made up of 13 amino acids. The CDR3 sequence: CASSLDRTDAQYF. The CDR3 region has the DNA TGTGCCAGTAGCCTGGACCGCACAGATGCGCAGTATTTT.

V is TRBV10-3 and J is TRBJ2-1; 9 positions match TRBD2. Germline CDR1 is ENHRY and CDR2 is SYGVKD. The CDR3 loop spans 15 amino acids. The J segment lost 4 bases and the V segment lost 10 bases, leaving 11 bases of the junction unmatched. This CDR3 is CASSPTSGPYNEQFF. For the CDR3, the DNA is TGTGCCAGCAGCCCCACTAGCGGGCCGTACAATGAGCAGTTCTTC.

As to this clonotype: At one end, the junction sequence differs from germline, possibly due to a read error. V is TRBV7-2 and J is TRBJ2-5; D could derive from TRBD1 or TRBD2 (5 bases each). Germline V gene sequence: CDR1 SGHTA, CDR2 FQGNSA. The CDR3 sequence is 13 residues long. The CDR3 protein is CASSLAPDGTPRF. The CDR3 DNA is TGTGCCAGCAGCTTAGCCCCGGACGGGACCCCGCGCTTC.

The V call is TRBV15, the J call TRBJ2-7; D gene uncertain. CDR3 length equals 13 residues. The germline CDR1 and CDR2 sequences are LNHNV and YYDKDF (reference sequence). Trimming stripped 0 bases from V and 0 bases from J, with 3 bases between. CDR3 sequence: CATSREPSYEQYF. CDR3 coding DNA: TGTGCCACCAGCAGAGAACCCTCCTACGAGCAGTACTTC.

A remark on this clonotype: One junction end disagrees with the germline gene, perhaps due to a read error. The chain couples TRBV7-9 to TRBJ1-5, with D hard to call. CDR1 and CDR2 (germline): SEHNR, FQNEAQ (reference sequence). The length of the CDR3 is 14 residues. The CDR3 loop reads CASSRMNQASSGNF. The CDR3 region has the DNA TGTGCCAGCAGCAGGATGAACCAAGCCTCCTCTGGAAACTTT.

The sample holds many counts of this clonotype. This chain connects TRBV7-8 to TRBJ2-2; 8 positions match TRBD2. Germline V gene lookup returns CDR1 SGHVS and CDR2 FQNEAQ. Germline trimming cut 0 bases from V and 5 bases from J; bases unmatched to any gene: 5. The CDR3 contains 16 residues. CDR3 sequence (DNA): TGTGCCAGCAGCTTAGCGTCGGGGGGGCTGACCGGGGAGCTGTTTTTT. It codes for CASSLASGGLTGELFF.